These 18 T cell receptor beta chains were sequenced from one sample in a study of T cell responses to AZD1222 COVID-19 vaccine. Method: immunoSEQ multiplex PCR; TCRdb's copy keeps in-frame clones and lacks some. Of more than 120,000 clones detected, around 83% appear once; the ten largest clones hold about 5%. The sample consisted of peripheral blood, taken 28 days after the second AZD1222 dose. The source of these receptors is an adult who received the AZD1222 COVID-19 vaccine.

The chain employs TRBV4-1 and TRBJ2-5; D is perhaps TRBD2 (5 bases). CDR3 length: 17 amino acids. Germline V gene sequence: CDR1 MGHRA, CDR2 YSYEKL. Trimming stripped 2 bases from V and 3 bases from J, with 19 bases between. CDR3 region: CASSQNFQGLGEETQYF. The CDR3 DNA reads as TGCGCCAGCAGCCAAAATTTCCAAGGTCTCGGGGAAGAGACCCAGTACTTC.

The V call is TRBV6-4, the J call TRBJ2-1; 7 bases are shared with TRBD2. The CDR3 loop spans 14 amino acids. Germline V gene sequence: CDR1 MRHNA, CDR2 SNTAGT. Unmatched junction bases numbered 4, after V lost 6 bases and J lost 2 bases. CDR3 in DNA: TGTGCCAGCAGCTTAGCGGGTACCTACAATGAGCAGTTCTTC. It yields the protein CASSLAGTYNEQFF.

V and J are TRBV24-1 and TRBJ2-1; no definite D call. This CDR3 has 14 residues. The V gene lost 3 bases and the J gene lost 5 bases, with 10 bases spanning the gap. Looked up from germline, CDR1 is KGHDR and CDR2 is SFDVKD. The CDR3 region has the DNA TGTGCCACCAGTGATCGGACCCTAAACAATGAGCAGTTCTTC. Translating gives CATSDRTLNNEQFF.

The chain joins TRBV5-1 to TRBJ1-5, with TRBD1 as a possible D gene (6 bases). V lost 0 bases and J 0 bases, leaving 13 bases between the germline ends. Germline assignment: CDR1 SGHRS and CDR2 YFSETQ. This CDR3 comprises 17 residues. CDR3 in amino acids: CASSLGPNRDSNQPQHF. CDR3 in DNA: TGCGCCAGCAGCTTGGGCCCAAACAGGGATAGCAATCAGCCCCAGCATTTT.

The chain's CDR3 is CASSFGLAGVETQYF. CDR3 coding DNA: TGTGCCAGCAGCTTTGGACTAGCGGGAGTGGAGACCCAGTACTTC. The gene calls are TRBV5-4 and TRBJ2-5, with 13 positions matching TRBD2. The CDR3 covers 15 residues. V was clipped by 2 bases and J by 5 bases; unmatched bases: 3. Germline-derived CDR1 and CDR2 are SGHNT and YYREEE (reference sequence).

CDR3 amino acids: CASSYRDGLEAFF. Written as DNA, the CDR3 is TGTGCCAGCAGTTACCGCGACGGCCTCGAAGCTTTCTTT. The genes are TRBV6-5 and TRBJ1-1; D remains unclear. CDR1 and CDR2 (germline): MNHEY, SVGAGI. CDR3 length: 13 amino acids. Trimming took off 2 bases at V and 8 bases at J, with 12 bases between the two ends.

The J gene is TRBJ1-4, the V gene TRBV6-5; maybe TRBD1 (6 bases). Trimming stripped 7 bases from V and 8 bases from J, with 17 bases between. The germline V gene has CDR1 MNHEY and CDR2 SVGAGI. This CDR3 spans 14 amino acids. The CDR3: CASIDRGYDEKLFF. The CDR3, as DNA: TGTGCCAGCATAGATAGGGGGTATGACGAAAAACTGTTTTTT.

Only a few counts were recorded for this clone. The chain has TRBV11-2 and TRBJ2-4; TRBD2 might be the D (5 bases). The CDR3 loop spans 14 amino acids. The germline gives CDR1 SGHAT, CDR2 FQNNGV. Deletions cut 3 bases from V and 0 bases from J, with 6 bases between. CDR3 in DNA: TGTGCCAGCAGCTTTGCGGGAGCCAAAAACATTCAGTACTTC. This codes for CASSFAGAKNIQYF.

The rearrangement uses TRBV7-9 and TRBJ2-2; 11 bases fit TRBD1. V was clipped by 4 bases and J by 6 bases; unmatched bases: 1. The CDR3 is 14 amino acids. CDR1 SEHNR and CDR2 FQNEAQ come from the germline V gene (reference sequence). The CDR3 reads CASSSGQGAGELFF. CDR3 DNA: TGTGCCAGCAGCTCGGGACAGGGGGCCGGGGAGCTGTTTTTT.

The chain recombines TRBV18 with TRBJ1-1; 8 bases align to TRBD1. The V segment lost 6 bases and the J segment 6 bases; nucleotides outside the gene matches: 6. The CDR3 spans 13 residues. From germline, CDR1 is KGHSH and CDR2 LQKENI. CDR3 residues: CASSFDRGSEAFF. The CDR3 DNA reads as TGTGCCAGCTCTTTCGACAGGGGATCTGAAGCTTTCTTT.

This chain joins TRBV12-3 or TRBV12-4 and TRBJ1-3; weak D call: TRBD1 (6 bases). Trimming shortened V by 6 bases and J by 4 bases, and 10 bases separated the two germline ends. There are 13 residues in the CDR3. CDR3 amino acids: CASSGTSGNTIYF. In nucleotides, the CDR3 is TGTGCCAGCAGCGGGACATCGGGAAACACCATATATTTT.

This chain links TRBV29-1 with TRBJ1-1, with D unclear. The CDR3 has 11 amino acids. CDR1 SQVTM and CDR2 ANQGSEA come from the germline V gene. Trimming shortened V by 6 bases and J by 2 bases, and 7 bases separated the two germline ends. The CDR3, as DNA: TGCAGCGTGAGCCCCAACACTGAAGCTTTCTTT. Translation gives CSVSPNTEAFF.

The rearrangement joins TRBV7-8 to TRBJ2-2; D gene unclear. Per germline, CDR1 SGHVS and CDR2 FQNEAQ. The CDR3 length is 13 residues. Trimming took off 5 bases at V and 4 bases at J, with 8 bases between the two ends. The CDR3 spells CASSPRFTGELFF. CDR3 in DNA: TGTGCCAGCAGCCCCCGATTCACCGGGGAGCTGTTTTTT.

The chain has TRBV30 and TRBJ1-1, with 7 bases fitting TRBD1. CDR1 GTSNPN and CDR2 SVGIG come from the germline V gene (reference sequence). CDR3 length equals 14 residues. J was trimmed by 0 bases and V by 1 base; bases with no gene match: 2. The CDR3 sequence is CAWSAGTVNTEAFF. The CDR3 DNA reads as TGTGCCTGGAGTGCCGGGACAGTGAACACTGAAGCTTTCTTT.

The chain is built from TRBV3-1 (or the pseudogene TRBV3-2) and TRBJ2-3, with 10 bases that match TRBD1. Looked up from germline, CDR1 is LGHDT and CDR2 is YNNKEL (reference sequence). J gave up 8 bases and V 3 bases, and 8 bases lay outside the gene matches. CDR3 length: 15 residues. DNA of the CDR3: TGTGCCAGCAGCCAGCTCGACAGGGGGCCTACTACGCAGTATTTT. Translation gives CASSQLDRGPTTQYF.

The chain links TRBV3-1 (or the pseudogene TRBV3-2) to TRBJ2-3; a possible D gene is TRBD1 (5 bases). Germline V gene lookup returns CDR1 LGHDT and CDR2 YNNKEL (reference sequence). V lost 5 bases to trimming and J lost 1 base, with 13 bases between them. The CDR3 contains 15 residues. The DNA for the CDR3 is TGTGCCAGCAGCGGACACCTTTACCGCACAGATACGCAGTATTTT. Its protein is CASSGHLYRTDTQYF.

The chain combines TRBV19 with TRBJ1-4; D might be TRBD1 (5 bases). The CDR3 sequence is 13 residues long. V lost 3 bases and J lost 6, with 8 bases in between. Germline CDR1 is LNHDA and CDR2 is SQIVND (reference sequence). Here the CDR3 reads CASSMRGDEKLFF. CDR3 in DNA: TGTGCCAGTAGTATGCGGGGGGATGAAAAACTGTTTTTT.

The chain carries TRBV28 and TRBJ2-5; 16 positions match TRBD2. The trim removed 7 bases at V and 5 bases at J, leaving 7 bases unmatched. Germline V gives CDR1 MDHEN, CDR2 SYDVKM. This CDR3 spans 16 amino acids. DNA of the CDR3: TGTGCCAGCACAGGGACTAGCGGGGGGGGCTGGGAGACCCAGTACTTC. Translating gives CASTGTSGGGWETQYF.